These T cell receptor beta chains were read from a single sample in a study of spatial heterogeneity in lung cancer. TCRdb ran MiXCR on the 5' RACE reads and lists one entry per CDR3 protein. This sample has about 35,000 distinct CDR3 sequences; around 3.1% occur once, and the top ten carry roughly 35%. The sequences come from normal lung tissue next to the tumor, collected at surgery. The receptors were sampled from a male donor with early-stage non-small cell lung cancer. Each CDR3 is given with its conserved first and last residue. A D gene is named only where the DNA matches it firmly. Expanded clones get a size class; other rows say once, few or many, or leave the size out.

V	size	J	D	DNA	CDR3
TRBV12-3/TRBV12-4	many	TRBJ2-1	NA	TGTGCCAGCAGAACTACTAGCACGAAAAACAATGAGCAGTTCTTC	CASRTTSTKNNEQFF
TRBV11-3	many	TRBJ2-5	TRBD2	TGTGCCAGCAGCTTAGGTCGGAATAGCGGGGGCCAAGAGACCCAGTACTTC	CASSLGRNSGGQETQYF
TRBV4-2	many	TRBJ2-7	NA	TGTGCCAGCAGCCAAGGGAGGGGCATTCGGTCCTACGAGCAGTACTTC	CASSQGRGIRSYEQYF
TRBV11-3	many	TRBJ1-4	TRBD1	TGTGCCAGCAGCTTTTCCGACCCCCATCAGACAGGGAGGTCTAATGAAAAACTGTTTTTT	CASSFSDPHQTGRSNEKLFF
TRBV12-3/TRBV12-4	many	TRBJ2-5	NA	TGTGCCAGCAGTTTTCAGGGAGCAGAGACCCAGTACTTC	CASSFQGAETQYF
TRBV7-2	few	TRBJ2-7	NA	TGTGCCAGCAGCCATTCCTACGAGCAGTACTTC	CASSHSYEQYF
TRBV7-2	many	TRBJ2-1	TRBD1	TGTGCCAGCAGCTTGGGCACGGGACAGGGGGCGAAGAATGAGCAGTTCTTC	CASSLGTGQGAKNEQFF
TRBV29-1	few	TRBJ2-7	TRBD1	TGCAGCGTGGGGACAGGAGGCCTCGGGGACGAGCAGTACTTC	CSVGTGGLGDEQYF
TRBV5-1	many	TRBJ2-5	NA	TGCGCCAGCAGCTTGCGCCCGGGCGGACAAGAGACCCAGTACTTC	CASSLRPGGQETQYF
TRBV20-1	NA	TRBJ2-5	NA	TGCAGTGCTAGAGATTCCTTTCGGCAGCCACAAGAGACCCAGTACTTC	CSARDSFRQPQETQYF
TRBV27	many	TRBJ1-2	NA	TGTGCCAGCAGTTTTGGTCAGGGAAGGATCGGCTACACCTTC	CASSFGQGRIGYTF
TRBV6-5	many	TRBJ2-1	NA	TGTGCCAGCAGTTATGGTGGGGCGACAAGCGGGCAACGGTTCTTC	CASSYGGATSGQRFF
TRBV7-2	many	TRBJ1-5	TRBD1	TGTGCCAGCAGCTCGGACAGGGGTTCGACTCAGCCCCAGCATTTT	CASSSDRGSTQPQHF
TRBV3-1	many	TRBJ1-4	NA	TGTGCCAGCAGCCAAGCAGCAACTAATGAAAAACTGTTTTTT	CASSQAATNEKLFF
TRBV6-5	many	TRBJ1-3	TRBD1	TGTGCCAGCAGTTACTCCCGGACAGGGTACTCTGGAAACACCATATATTTT	CASSYSRTGYSGNTIYF